This record concerns one T cell receptor beta chain sequence. The data belong to a study of blood T cell repertoires in COVID-19. The assay was immunoSEQ multiplex PCR, and TCRdb's table has in-frame clones only and misses some. Of 200,000 to 250,000 clones listed, about 85% are singletons. Germline CDR1 MNHEY, CDR2 SVGEGT. The V gene end was trimmed by 4 bases and the J gene end by 2 bases; junction bases not matched to a gene: 9. CDR3 length equals 16 residues. The sequence came from a woman older than 75 with active or convalescent COVID-19. Sequenced material: peripheral blood. The chain employs TRBV6-2 or TRBV6-3 and TRBJ2-5; 8 bases are a match to TRBD1. The CDR3 spells CASSSSQGARQETQYF. The CDR3 DNA reads TGTGCCAGCAGTTCATCTCAGGGGGCGCGGCAAGAGACCCAGTACTTC.